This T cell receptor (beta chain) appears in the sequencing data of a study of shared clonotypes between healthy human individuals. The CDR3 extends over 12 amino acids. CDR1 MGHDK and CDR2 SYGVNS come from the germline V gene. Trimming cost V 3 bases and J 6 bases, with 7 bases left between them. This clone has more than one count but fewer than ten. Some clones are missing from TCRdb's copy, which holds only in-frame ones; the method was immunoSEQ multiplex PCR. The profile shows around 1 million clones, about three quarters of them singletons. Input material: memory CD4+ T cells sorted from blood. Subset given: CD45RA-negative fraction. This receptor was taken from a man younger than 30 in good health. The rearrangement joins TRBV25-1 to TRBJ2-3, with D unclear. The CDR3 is CASSEPPDTQYF. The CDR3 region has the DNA TGTGCCAGCAGTGAGCCCCCCGATACGCAGTATTTT.